A single sample gave rise to the 26 T cell receptor beta chains below, sequenced in a study of early T cells in non-severe SARS-CoV-2 infection (dated by TCRdb to the early 2020s). The library was made by 5' RACE. TCRdb lists the instrument as NextSeq 500. The public reads were reanalyzed by TCRdb: fastp trimming at Q25, MiXCR alignment, in-frame beta chains only. Here each entry gathers all rows of one CDR3 protein and keeps the most common genes and DNA. Here the sample has some 28,000 distinct CDR3 sequences; roughly 6% occur a single time. The ten top clones hold approximately 5.2% of the sample. Material for sequencing was whole blood. All receptors derive from an adult who was a healthcare worker with PCR-confirmed SARS-CoV-2 infection or an uninfected control (not recorded which).

This clonotype was counted ten times or more. V gene TRBV7-9 combines with J gene TRBJ2-1; 10 nucleotides align to TRBD1. The germline CDR1 and CDR2 sequences are SEHNR and FQNEAQ (reference sequence). The CDR3 is made up of 16 amino acids. Germline trimming cut 5 bases from V and 8 bases from J; bases unmatched to any gene: 12. CDR3 nucleotide sequence: TGTGCCAGCAGCCCCCCCGGGACAGGGGAAGGGGATGAGCAGTTCTTC. Its protein is CASSPPGTGEGDEQFF.

This clonotype was recorded at least ten times. The chain joins TRBV11-2 to TRBJ2-3; TRBD1 is a possible D gene (6 bases). The germline V gene encodes CDR1 SGHAT and CDR2 FQNNGV. V was clipped by 2 bases and J by 5 bases, with 20 bases between them. The CDR3 spans 17 residues. The CDR3 DNA reads as TGTGCCAGCAGCTTAAGTACTGTGGGCCAGGGGAGAGATACGCAGTATTTT. Amino acid sequence: CASSLSTVGQGRDTQYF.

There are many counts of this clonotype. The chain recombines TRBV11-1 with TRBJ2-1, with TRBD1 matching over 9 bases. With 3 bases clipped from V and 7 bases from J, the junction kept 13 bases outside the gene matches. The CDR3 has 17 amino acids. The germline gives CDR1 SGHAT, CDR2 FQDESV (reference sequence). The CDR3 bases are TGTGCCAGCAGCTTGGGCCCCGGACAGGGGAGTGGGAATGAGCAGTTCTTC. This translates into CASSLGPGQGSGNEQFF.

This clonotype was counted many times. The V and J genes are TRBV4-3 and TRBJ2-7; no clear D gene. The CDR3 totals 14 residues. V was shortened by 0 bases and J by 0 bases, with 6 bases between the two germline ends. Germline loops: CDR1 LGHNA, CDR2 YSLEER. CDR3 region: CASSQEGRSYEQYF. In DNA form, the CDR3 reads TGCGCCAGCAGCCAAGAAGGGCGCTCCTACGAGCAGTACTTC.

This clonotype was observed many times. V gene TRBV29-1 combines with J gene TRBJ2-6; 7 bases align to TRBD1. This CDR3 is built from 14 residues. Trimming at V came to 5 bases and at J to 2 bases, leaving 3 bases not matched to a gene. Germline V gives CDR1 SQVTM, CDR2 ANQGSEA. DNA of the CDR3: TGCAGCGTTCTCGGACAGGCTGGGGCCAACGTCCTGACTTTC. Encoded protein: CSVLGQAGANVLTF.

This clonotype was counted many times. The rearrangement uses TRBV10-3 and TRBJ1-1, with D perhaps TRBD1 (5 bases). Germline CDR1 reads ENHRY; CDR2 reads SYGVKD. This CDR3 spans 14 amino acids. Trimming pared 2 bases from V and 8 bases from J, leaving 15 bases between. This CDR3 is CAISEVGTLGEAFF. The CDR3 nucleotides read TGTGCCATCAGTGAGGTAGGGACTTTAGGAGAAGCTTTCTTT.

This clonotype was detected ten times or more. For the CDR3, the DNA is TGTGCCAGCAGCTTGGACAGGGCGAACACCGGGGAGCTGTTTTTT. This sequence encodes CASSLDRANTGELFF. This sequence joins TRBV5-5 and TRBJ2-2; D possibly corresponds to TRBD1 (6 bases). The CDR3 runs to 15 residues. The V and J ends lost 0 bases and 0 bases respectively, with 6 bases between them. CDR1 is SGHKS, CDR2 YYEKEE, per germline (reference sequence).

V is TRBV6-5 and J is TRBJ2-7, with a tentative D call TRBD1 (6 bases). V dropped 2 bases and J dropped 6 bases, with 23 bases sitting between them. From germline, CDR1 is MNHEY and CDR2 SVGAGI. The CDR3 has 17 amino acids. CDR3 coding DNA: TGTGCCAGCAGTTACCTCGAGTCCAGGGGCCACCGCGGCGAGCAGTACTTC. It encodes CASSYLESRGHRGEQYF.

This clonotype was detected ten times or more. This chain connects TRBV7-2 to TRBJ2-3; D remains unclear. The CDR3 length is 13 residues. V shed 2 bases and J shed 5 bases, with 8 bases lying between them. CDR1 SGHTA and CDR2 FQGNSA come from the germline V gene. The CDR3, as DNA: TGTGCCAGCAGCTTATGGGTACAAGATACGCAGTATTTT. Protein: CASSLWVQDTQYF.

Many counts were recorded for this clonotype. The V gene is TRBV28, the J gene TRBJ1-2; tentatively, D is TRBD1 (5 bases). The CDR3 runs to 12 residues. In germline, CDR1 is MDHEN, CDR2 SYDVKM. Trimming shortened V by 4 bases and J by 4 bases, and 7 bases separated the two germline ends. The CDR3, as DNA: TGTGCCAGCAGTTCTGGGACCTATGGCTACACCTTC. Protein product: CASSSGTYGYTF.

This clonotype was observed at least ten times. CDR3 bases: TGTGCCAGCGGCATCACAGGGGGCACTGAAGCTTTCTTT. Translated, it gives CASGITGGTEAFF. The rearrangement uses TRBV7-3 and TRBJ1-1; 8 bases map to TRBD1. The CDR3 is 13 residues long. Trimming at V came to 8 bases and at J to 4 bases, leaving 6 bases not matched to a gene. CDR1 is SGHTA and CDR2 is FQGTGA in the germline V gene.

This clonotype was picked up many times. The chain uses TRBV20-1 and TRBJ2-3; 12 bases are shared with TRBD2. Trimming removed 6 bases from V and 6 bases from J; junction bases left unmatched: 7. Looked up from germline, CDR1 is DFQATT and CDR2 is SNEGSKA (reference sequence). This CDR3 has 14 amino acids. CDR3 DNA sequence: TGCAGTGCCGGCCGACTAGCGGGAGCGGATACGCAGTATTTT. Residues: CSAGRLAGADTQYF.

This clonotype was counted many times. The V gene is TRBV7-9, the J gene TRBJ1-2; D is perhaps TRBD1 (5 bases). Germline V gene lookup returns CDR1 SEHNR and CDR2 FQNEAQ (reference sequence). V lost 6 bases, J lost 0 bases, and 14 bases lay in between. The CDR3 runs to 15 residues. The CDR3, as DNA: TGTGCCAGCAGTTCCCGAGGACATTCTAACTATGGCTACACCTTC. Protein: CASSSRGHSNYGYTF.

This clonotype was seen ten or more times. The V call is TRBV29-1, the J call TRBJ2-7; D not resolved. This CDR3 comprises 10 residues. V was trimmed by 4 bases and J by 3 bases, leaving 4 bases between them. Germline V CDR1 and CDR2: SQVTM, ANQGSEA. CDR3 residues: CSVADYEQYF. Written as DNA, the CDR3 is TGCAGCGTTGCCGACTACGAGCAGTACTTC.

V usage is TRBV6-2 or TRBV6-3 and J usage is TRBJ2-7, with D maybe TRBD1 (5 bases). The CDR3 runs 14 residues. Germline V gives CDR1 MNHEY, CDR2 SVGEGT. Trimming took 4 bases from V and 7 from J, leaving 17 bases between them. The CDR3, as DNA: TGTGCCAGCAGTTCCAGGGCCGCATCCTGGGAGCAGTACTTC. Translating gives CASSSRAASWEQYF.

This clonotype was detected a few times. Here the CDR3 DNA reads TGTGCCAGCAGTGCCCGTCCAAATAACTACGAGCAGTACTTC. This gives the protein CASSARPNNYEQYF. V is TRBV12-3 or TRBV12-4 and J is TRBJ2-7; D remains unclear. CDR3 size: 14 residues. V was clipped by 5 bases and J by 3 bases, with 14 bases between them.

This clonotype was detected many times. The V call is TRBV20-1, the J call TRBJ2-3; the match to TRBD2 covers 7 bases. The CDR3 is 17 residues long. The junction had 15 bases not matched to a gene; V was cut back by 0 bases and J by 6 bases. Germline V CDR1 and CDR2: DFQATT, SNEGSKA (reference sequence). CDR3 protein: CSARDFEFREAVDTQYF. Written as DNA, the CDR3 is TGCAGTGCTAGAGATTTCGAGTTTCGGGAGGCTGTGGATACGCAGTATTTT.

This clonotype showed up many times. The chain carries TRBV7-9 and TRBJ2-7, with D perhaps TRBD1 (5 bases). The V end lost 3 bases, the J end lost 5 bases, and 8 bases lay between the germline ends. CDR1 is SEHNR, CDR2 FQNEAQ, per germline (reference sequence). The CDR3 length is 12 residues. CDR3 region: CASSFRANEQYF. CDR3 sequence (DNA): TGTGCCAGCAGCTTCAGGGCAAACGAGCAGTACTTC.

This clonotype was seen at least ten times. This chain links TRBV11-3 with TRBJ2-7; no clear D gene. This CDR3 region has 15 residues. Trimming left V 1 base short and J 7 bases short, with 17 bases between. Germline values: CDR1 SGHNT, CDR2 YENEEA. The CDR3 is CASSLVSSLMGEQYF. The CDR3 DNA is TGTGCCAGCAGCTTAGTTTCCAGCCTAATGGGTGAGCAGTACTTC.

This clonotype has at least ten counts. The chain uses TRBV7-8 and TRBJ1-4; D is ambiguous. Germline V gene data show CDR1 as SGHVS and CDR2 as FQNEAQ. Trimming pared 4 bases from V and 10 bases from J, leaving 16 bases between. The CDR3 extends over 14 amino acids. CDR3 amino acids: CASSSDFGGGKLFF. The DNA for the CDR3 is TGTGCCAGCAGCTCAGACTTTGGAGGAGGAAAACTGTTTTTT.

The sample holds many counts of this clonotype. The rearrangement links TRBV7-3 to TRBJ1-6; 7 bases map to TRBD1. The CDR3 is made up of 14 amino acids. The J segment lost 8 bases and the V segment lost 1 base, leaving 2 bases of the junction unmatched. Germline CDR1 and CDR2: SGHTA and FQGTGA. CDR3 nucleotides: TGTGCCAGCAGCTTAAACAGGGGTGATTCACCCCTCCACTTT. Translation gives CASSLNRGDSPLHF.

This clonotype was seen at least ten times. One end of the junction does not line up with germline, which may come from a read error. The rearrangement uses TRBV5-1 and TRBJ2-2, with D tentatively TRBD2 (6 bases). This CDR3 is 16 amino acids long. Germline lookup yields CDR1 SGHRS and CDR2 YFSETQ. Here the CDR3 reads CASSLPSASGTGELFF. CDR3 DNA sequence: TGCGCCAGCAGCTTGCCTAGCGCATCGGGCACCGGGGAACTGTTTTTT.

This clonotype was seen many times. The chain is built from TRBV7-2 and TRBJ2-7; D might be TRBD1 or TRBD2, each matching 7 bases. V lost 1 base to trimming and J lost 3 bases, with 13 bases between them. Germline lookup yields CDR1 SGHTA and CDR2 FQGNSA. CDR3 length: 15 amino acids. CDR3 coding DNA: TGTGCCAGCAGCTTAGTGGGAGGGGGCAGCTACGAGCAGTACTTC. Translating gives CASSLVGGGSYEQYF.

This clonotype was detected many times. This rearrangement joins TRBV20-1 to TRBJ1-2; D is perhaps TRBD1 (5 bases). This CDR3 spans 16 amino acids. Germline V lookup: CDR1 DFQATT, CDR2 SNEGSKA (reference sequence). V lost 6 bases to trimming and J lost 1 base, with 21 bases between them. CDR3 protein: CSAPNGGSRNNYGYTF. The CDR3 nucleotides are TGCAGTGCACCGAACGGGGGTTCGAGGAATAACTATGGCTACACCTTC.

This clonotype was counted a few times. The chain recombines TRBV7-2 with TRBJ2-2; possible D gene TRBD2, 5 bases. This CDR3 spans 17 amino acids. V was trimmed by 5 bases and J by 5 bases, leaving 21 bases between them. Germline lookup yields CDR1 SGHTA and CDR2 FQGNSA. The CDR3 DNA follows: TGTGCCAGCAGCCCTTACCCGAGCGGCCTGTGGACCGGGGAGCTGTTTTTT. It translates to CASSPYPSGLWTGELFF.

This clonotype was seen repeatedly, ten times or more. The V and J genes are TRBV28 and TRBJ2-3; D is ambiguous. Germline V gives CDR1 MDHEN, CDR2 SYDVKM. The CDR3 contains 12 residues. V was trimmed by 6 bases and J by 3 bases, leaving 7 bases between them. In nucleotides, the CDR3 is TGTGCCAGCAGCTCAGATACAGATACGCAGTATTTT. Residues: CASSSDTDTQYF. The full variable domain, completed using reference TRBV28 and TRBJ2-3, is DVKVTQSSRYLVKRTGEKVFLECVQDMDHENMFWYRQDPGLGLRLIYFSYDVKMKEKGDIPEGYSVSREKKERFSLILESASTNQTSMYLCASSSDTDTQYFGPGTRLTVL.